These 2 T cell receptor beta chains were sequenced from one sample in a study of cytomegalovirus exposure and HLA in healthy donors. Method: immunoSEQ multiplex PCR; TCRdb's copy keeps in-frame clones and lacks some. The table records about 140,000 clones, roughly four fifths of them present only once. Sequencing was done on a sample of PBMCs. Receptor source: a man aged 30 to 39 in good health and CMV-seropositive.

The genes are TRBV5-1 and TRBJ1-2; D is perhaps TRBD1 (6 bases). Germline CDR1 reads SGHRS; CDR2 reads YFSETQ. V dropped 1 base and J dropped 2 bases, with 9 bases sitting between them. The CDR3 runs to 14 residues. CDR3 loop: CASSLWGQNYGYTF. The CDR3 bases are TGCGCCAGCAGCTTGTGGGGGCAAAACTATGGCTACACCTTC.

The chain recombines TRBV7-6 with TRBJ2-3, with TRBD2 matching 9 bases. Germline V lookup: CDR1 SGHVS, CDR2 FNYEAQ. This CDR3 is 15 amino acids long. V gave up 5 bases and J gave up 4 bases; unmatched junction bases: 7. CDR3 sequence: CASSLGTSRADTQYF. CDR3 in DNA: TGTGCCAGCAGCCTCGGGACTAGCAGGGCAGATACGCAGTATTTT.